Below, 29 T cell receptor beta chains from the same sample are listed, as sequenced in a study of T cells in localized non-small cell lung cancer (dated by TCRdb to between 2020 and 2021). Receptor libraries were prepared by the immunoSEQ multiplex PCR assay. Imported from immuneACCESS, the table was reduced by TCRdb to in-frame sequences with V and J called. These copies leave out some clones; in studies compared against another copy, an unresolved V gene accounts for under half, and the cause of the remainder is not known. The sample contains about 74,000 clones, less than 85% of them found a single time. 1% to 1.5% of the sample is in the top ten clones. The material was peripheral blood, obtained before any cancer treatment. The receptors derive from a female donor of 60 years or more with stage I lung adenocarcinoma.

For the CDR3, the DNA is TGTGCCAGCAGCTTAGTTCGGGCAGGACCCTCTGGAAACACCATATATTTT. It codes for CASSLVRAGPSGNTIYF. This chain uses TRBV7-6 with TRBJ1-3; no clear D. The CDR3 loop spans 17 amino acids. Germline-derived CDR1 and CDR2 are SGHVS and FNYEAQ. V lost 1 base, J lost 0 bases, and 13 bases lay in between.

This clone has a single count. V and J are TRBV5-1 and TRBJ1-2; D call uncertain. Trimming stripped 2 bases from V and 2 bases from J, with 16 bases between. This CDR3 contains 16 residues. Germline V gives CDR1 SGHRS, CDR2 YFSETQ. The CDR3 here is CASSFSPHGANYGYTF. CDR3 DNA: TGCGCCAGCAGCTTCTCCCCCCACGGAGCCAACTATGGCTACACCTTC.

The chain combines TRBV5-5 with TRBJ2-5; D ambiguous. The germline V gene encodes CDR1 SGHKS and CDR2 YYEKEE (reference sequence). V lost 1 base and J lost 1, with 8 bases in between. This CDR3 is 14 amino acids long. The CDR3 DNA follows: TGTGCCAGCAGCTTGATCGCCGTCCAAGAGACCCAGTACTTC. This codes for CASSLIAVQETQYF. Variable domain in full (rest from reference TRBV5-5 and TRBJ2-5): DAGVTQSPTHLIKTRGQQVTLRCSPISGHKSVSWYQQVLGQGPQFIFQYYEKEERGRGNFPDRFSARQFPNYSSELNVNALLLGDSALYLCASSLIAVQETQYFGPGTRLLVL.

V is TRBV5-6 and J is TRBJ1-2; possible D gene TRBD1, 6 bases. CDR1 is SGHDT and CDR2 is YYEEEE in the germline V gene. The germline V and J ends were trimmed by 3 bases and 2 bases, with 14 bases remaining between them. CDR3 length equals 15 residues. The CDR3 reads CASSSLWGRNYGYTF. The CDR3 bases are TGTGCCAGCAGCTCCCTTTGGGGGCGAAACTATGGCTACACCTTC.

This clone was counted a few times. The rearrangement uses TRBV5-5 and TRBJ2-1; tentatively, D is TRBD2 (6 bases). Per the germline V gene, CDR1 is SGHKS and CDR2 is YYEKEE (reference sequence). The CDR3 length is 15 residues. V was trimmed by 1 base and J by 1 base, leaving 9 bases between them. The CDR3 nucleotides are TGTGCCAGCAGCTTGTTCGGGACTTCCTACAATGAGCAGTTCTTC. Translating gives CASSLFGTSYNEQFF. Supplemented by reference TRBV5-5 and TRBJ2-1, the full variable domain reads DAGVTQSPTHLIKTRGQQVTLRCSPISGHKSVSWYQQVLGQGPQFIFQYYEKEERGRGNFPDRFSARQFPNYSSELNVNALLLGDSALYLCASSLFGTSYNEQFFGPGTRLTVL.

The chain is built from TRBV20-1 and TRBJ1-1; D is uncertain. The CDR3 contains 10 residues. Looked up from germline, CDR1 is DFQATT and CDR2 is SNEGSKA (reference sequence). Trimming removed 4 bases from V and 10 bases from J, with 10 bases in between. The CDR3 sequence is CSATYGVAFF. DNA of the CDR3: TGCAGTGCTACTTACGGGGTAGCTTTCTTT.

The chain links TRBV11-2 to TRBJ2-1; D might be TRBD1 or TRBD2, each matching 5 bases. Deletions cut 0 bases from V and 3 bases from J, with 9 bases between. Germline V gives CDR1 SGHAT, CDR2 FQNNGV. The length of the CDR3 is 15 residues. CDR3 in DNA: TGTGCCAGCAGCTTAGAACGGGACGGCTACAATGAGCAGTTCTTC. Its protein is CASSLERDGYNEQFF.

The chain links TRBV5-5 to TRBJ1-5, with unresolved D. Germline V gene data show CDR1 as SGHKS and CDR2 as YYEKEE (reference sequence). Trimming took 1 base from V and 1 from J, leaving 12 bases between them. The CDR3 has 16 amino acids. CDR3 region: CASSLLAGSSNQPQHF. CDR3 in DNA: TGTGCCAGCAGCTTGTTAGCGGGTTCGAGCAATCAGCCCCAGCATTTT.

The V and J genes are TRBV4-3 and TRBJ2-2; 16 bases line up with TRBD2. V lost 3 bases to trimming and J lost 6 bases; unmatched junction nucleotides: 1. This CDR3 has 16 residues. Germline-derived CDR1 and CDR2 are LGHNA and YSLEER. CDR3 region: CASSQGLAGGSGELFF. DNA of the CDR3: TGCGCCAGCAGCCAGGGACTAGCGGGAGGGTCCGGGGAGCTGTTTTTT.

The chain is built from TRBV6-1 and TRBJ1-6; maybe TRBD1 (5 bases). Germline CDR1 MNHNS, CDR2 SASEGT. V was clipped by 2 bases and J by 9 bases, with 14 bases between them. CDR3 length equals 15 residues. The CDR3 is CASSELRGVRSPLHF. In nucleotides, the CDR3 is TGTGCCAGCAGTGAACTTCGGGGGGTTCGTTCACCCCTCCACTTT.

This chain connects TRBV6-5 to TRBJ1-3; D is uncertain. CDR1 and CDR2 from the germline V gene are MNHEY and SVGAGI. The germline V and J ends were trimmed by 3 bases and 4 bases, with 4 bases remaining between them. The CDR3 has 12 amino acids. Here the CDR3 DNA reads TGTGCCAGCAGTTATAGGGGAAACACCATATATTTT. Its protein is CASSYRGNTIYF.

The chain employs TRBV2 and TRBJ2-1; the match to TRBD2 covers 9 bases. Germline CDR1 SNHLY, CDR2 FYNNEI. With V trimmed by 6 bases and J by 4 bases, 13 bases remained unmatched. CDR3 length: 17 amino acids. The CDR3 here is CASRTTPGAGGYNEQFF. CDR3 in DNA: TGTGCCAGCAGAACTACCCCGGGAGCGGGAGGTTACAATGAGCAGTTCTTC.

DNA of the CDR3: TGTGCCAGCATGTCTAGCGGGAGGACGGGGTACCAAGAGACCCAGTACTTC. Amino acid sequence: CASMSSGRTGYQETQYF. J is TRBJ2-5 and V is TRBV27; 11 bases map to TRBD2. The trim removed 7 bases at V and 0 bases at J, leaving 10 bases unmatched. Germline CDR1 reads MNHEY; CDR2 reads SMNVEV (reference sequence). The CDR3 consists of 17 residues.

This clone turned up a few times. The chain recombines TRBV6-5 with TRBJ1-2; D unresolved. V lost 6 bases, J lost 4 bases, and 15 bases lay in between. The CDR3 runs 14 residues. The germline V gene has CDR1 MNHEY and CDR2 SVGAGI. CDR3 in amino acids: CASSTRELGYGYTF. The CDR3 coding sequence is TGTGCCAGCAGCACTCGGGAGCTCGGCTATGGCTACACCTTC.

The V call is TRBV12-1, the J call TRBJ1-1; the table calls TRBD1, which could not be checked here. TRBV12-1 is a listed pseudogene. The CDR3 extends over 16 amino acids. In nucleotides, the CDR3 is TGTGCCAGCATCCTGAGATCAGGGGGCGCTCGGACTGAAGCTTTCTTT. Translation gives CASILRSGGARTEAFF.

This chain connects TRBV6-1 to TRBJ1-2, with TRBD1 identical over 9 bases. The CDR3 loop spans 13 amino acids. After removal of 7 bases from V and 7 bases from J, the junction contained 7 bases not matched to a gene. Germline CDR1 reads MNHNS; CDR2 reads SASEGT. The CDR3 region has the DNA TGTGCCAGCATCTGGACAGGGGCGGCTGGCTACACCTTC. This gives the protein CASIWTGAAGYTF.

The chain carries TRBV6-1 and TRBJ2-5; 8 bases are shared with TRBD2. The CDR3 is 15 amino acids. The ends lost 7 bases at V and 4 bases at J; junction bases unmatched: 11. CDR1 is MNHNS, CDR2 SASEGT, per germline. CDR3 coding DNA: TGTGCCAGCACTCTAGGTAGCGGGGTCAGAGAGACCCAGTACTTC. Residues: CASTLGSGVRETQYF.

A single count supports this clone. This chain uses TRBV19 with TRBJ1-2, with D possibly being TRBD1 (6 bases). V was shortened by 3 bases and J by 6 bases, with 14 bases between the two germline ends. The CDR3 covers 14 residues. CDR1 is LNHDA, CDR2 SQIVND, per germline (reference sequence). The CDR3 loop reads CASSMRHGGHGYTF. The DNA of the CDR3 is TGTGCCAGTAGTATGCGTCACGGGGGCCATGGCTACACCTTC.

The J gene is TRBJ2-1, the V gene TRBV18; 8 bases are a match to TRBD1. Trimming at V came to 3 bases and at J to 9 bases, leaving 19 bases not matched to a gene. This CDR3 region has 18 residues. Looked up from germline, CDR1 is KGHSH and CDR2 is LQKENI. The DNA of the CDR3 is TGTGCCAGCTCACCTCCGAACTACCGGACAGGGCCCGGTGGTGAGCAGTTCTTC. Its protein is CASSPPNYRTGPGGEQFF. The complete variable domain, with remaining parts taken from reference TRBV18 and TRBJ2-1, reads NAGVMQNPRHLVRRRGQEARLRCSPMKGHSHVYWYRQLPEEGLKFMVYLQKENIIDESGMPKERFSAEFPKEGPSILRIQQVVRGDSAAYFCASSPPNYRTGPGGEQFFGPGTRLTVL.

This chain uses TRBV29-1 with TRBJ1-2, with 7 bases fitting TRBD1. The V and J ends lost 6 bases and 2 bases, in that order; junction bases with no gene match: 9. The CDR3 runs to 14 residues. CDR1 and CDR2 (germline): SQVTM, ANQGSEA. This chain's CDR3 is CSVETGATNYGYTF. DNA for the CDR3: TGCAGCGTGGAAACAGGGGCCACAAACTATGGCTACACCTTC.

The genes are TRBV10-3 and TRBJ1-4, with a possible D match to TRBD1 (6 bases). Germline-derived CDR1 and CDR2 are ENHRY and SYGVKD. The CDR3 is 15 amino acids. The germline V and J ends were trimmed by 2 bases and 7 bases, with 14 bases remaining between them. CDR3 sequence: CAISELQGAGEKLFF. As DNA, the CDR3 is TGTGCCATCAGTGAGCTACAGGGAGCTGGTGAAAAACTGTTTTTT.

The genes are TRBV4-3 and TRBJ1-2; 8 nucleotides agree with TRBD1. With V trimmed by 1 base and J by 2 bases, 6 bases remained unmatched. The CDR3 has 16 amino acids. Germline loops: CDR1 LGHNA, CDR2 YSLEER. The CDR3 nucleotides are TGCGCCAGCAGCCAAGGGACAGGGAGGAAAAACTATGGCTACACCTTC. It specifies CASSQGTGRKNYGYTF.

The rearrangement joins TRBV19 to TRBJ1-4, with D hard to call. V was trimmed by 3 bases and J by 6 bases, leaving 8 bases between them. Germline V gives CDR1 LNHDA, CDR2 SQIVND (reference sequence). The CDR3 is 13 amino acids. The CDR3 spells CASSIQAHEKLFF. DNA for the CDR3: TGTGCCAGTAGTATTCAGGCCCATGAAAAACTGTTTTTT.

This chain connects TRBV7-2 to TRBJ2-7, with 7 bases lining up with TRBD1. V lost 1 base, J lost 4 bases, and 7 bases stayed unmatched. The CDR3 sequence is 15 residues long. In germline, CDR1 is SGHTA, CDR2 FQGNSA. CDR3: CASSLGRTGAYEQYF. The CDR3 region has the DNA TGTGCCAGCAGCTTAGGCCGAACAGGGGCGTACGAGCAGTACTTC.

This chain connects TRBV2 to TRBJ1-4, with D uncertain. The length of the CDR3 is 14 residues. Trimming took 6 bases from V and 4 from J, leaving 12 bases between them. In germline, CDR1 is SNHLY, CDR2 FYNNEI. CDR3 region: CASSPSWGNEKLFF. The CDR3 nucleotides read TGTGCCAGCAGCCCCTCCTGGGGTAATGAAAAACTGTTTTTT.

This chain joins TRBV4-2 and TRBJ2-3, with 7 bases fitting TRBD1. The CDR3 length is 16 residues. Unmatched junction bases numbered 13, after V lost 4 bases and J lost 6 bases. CDR1 is LGHNA and CDR2 is YNFKEQ in the germline V gene. The CDR3 region has the DNA TGTGCCAGCAGCCCCCTTAATCCACAGGGGTCCGATACGCAGTATTTT. It encodes CASSPLNPQGSDTQYF.

The chain employs TRBV27 and TRBJ2-1; the match to TRBD2 covers 12 bases. The V gene end was trimmed by 5 bases and the J gene end by 8 bases; junction bases not matched to a gene: 10. The CDR3 has 16 amino acids. The V gene's germline CDR1 is MNHEY and CDR2 SMNVEV (reference sequence). The CDR3 DNA reads TGTGCCAGCAGTCTTGCCCCTAGCGGGAGGGCCCATGAGCAGTTCTTC. Translation gives CASSLAPSGRAHEQFF.

This chain uses TRBV4-3 with TRBJ2-7; D gene uncertain. The V and J ends lost 0 bases and 3 bases respectively, with 12 bases between them. Germline lookup yields CDR1 LGHNA and CDR2 YSLEER. The length of the CDR3 is 15 residues. The CDR3 region is CASSQDAGINYEQYF. The CDR3 DNA follows: TGCGCCAGCAGCCAAGACGCAGGAATTAACTACGAGCAGTACTTC.

The genes are TRBV14 and TRBJ1-6, with no clear D. V was cut by 2 bases and J by 7 bases, with 3 bases left in between. CDR3 length: 12 amino acids. Per germline, CDR1 SGHDN and CDR2 FVKESK. Here the CDR3 reads CASSQLNSPLHF. The CDR3 nucleotides are TGTGCCAGCAGCCAATTAAATTCACCCCTCCACTTT.